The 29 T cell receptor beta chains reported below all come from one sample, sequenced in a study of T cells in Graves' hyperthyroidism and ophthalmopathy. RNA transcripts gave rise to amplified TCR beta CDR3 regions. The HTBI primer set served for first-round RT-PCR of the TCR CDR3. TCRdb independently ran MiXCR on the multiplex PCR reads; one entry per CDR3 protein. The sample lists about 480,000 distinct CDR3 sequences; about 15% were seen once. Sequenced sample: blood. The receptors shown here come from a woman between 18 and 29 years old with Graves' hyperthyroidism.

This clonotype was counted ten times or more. CDR3 DNA sequence: TGTGCCAGCAGTGAATTTGGGACACAAAACACCGGGGAGCTGTTTTTT. This encodes CASSEFGTQNTGELFF. The chain combines TRBV25-1 with TRBJ2-2; TRBD1 is a possible D gene (6 bases). V lost 1 base and J 2 bases, leaving 11 bases between the germline ends. Germline CDR1 reads MGHDK; CDR2 reads SYGVNS. CDR3 size: 16 residues.

The DNA for the CDR3 is TGCGCCAGCAGCCCTCCGGGGACTCTCTACAATGAGCAGTTCTTC. This translates into CASSPPGTLYNEQFF. The rearrangement links TRBV4-1 to TRBJ2-1; D is possibly TRBD2 (6 bases). Germline V gene sequence: CDR1 MGHRA, CDR2 YSYEKL. The CDR3 loop spans 15 amino acids. V was shortened by 4 bases and J by 3 bases, with 13 bases between the two germline ends.

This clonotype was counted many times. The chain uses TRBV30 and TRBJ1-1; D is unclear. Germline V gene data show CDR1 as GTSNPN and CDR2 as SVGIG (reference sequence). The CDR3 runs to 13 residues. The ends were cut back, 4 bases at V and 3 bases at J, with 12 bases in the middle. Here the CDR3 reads CAWTLFEDTEAFF. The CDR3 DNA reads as TGTGCCTGGACCCTTTTTGAGGACACTGAAGCTTTCTTT.

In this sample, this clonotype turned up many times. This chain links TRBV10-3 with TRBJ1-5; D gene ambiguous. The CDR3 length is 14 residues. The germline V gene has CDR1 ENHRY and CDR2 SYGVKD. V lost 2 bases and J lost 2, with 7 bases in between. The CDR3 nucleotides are TGTGCCATCAGTGAGAATGCTGGCAATCAGCCCCAGCATTTT. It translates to CAISENAGNQPQHF.

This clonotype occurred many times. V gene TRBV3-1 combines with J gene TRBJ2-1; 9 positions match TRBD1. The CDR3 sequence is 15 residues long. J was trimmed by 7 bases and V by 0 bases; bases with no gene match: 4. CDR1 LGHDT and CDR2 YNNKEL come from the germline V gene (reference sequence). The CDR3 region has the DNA TGTGCCAGCAGCCAAGAAAGGGACAGGGCGAATGAGCAGTTCTTC. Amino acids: CASSQERDRANEQFF.

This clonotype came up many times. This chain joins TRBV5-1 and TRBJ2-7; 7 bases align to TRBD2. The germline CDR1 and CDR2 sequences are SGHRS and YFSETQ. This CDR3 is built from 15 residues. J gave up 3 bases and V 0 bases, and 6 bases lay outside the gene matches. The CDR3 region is CASSLGASGVYEQYF. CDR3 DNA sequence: TGCGCCAGCAGCTTGGGGGCTAGCGGAGTCTACGAGCAGTACTTC.

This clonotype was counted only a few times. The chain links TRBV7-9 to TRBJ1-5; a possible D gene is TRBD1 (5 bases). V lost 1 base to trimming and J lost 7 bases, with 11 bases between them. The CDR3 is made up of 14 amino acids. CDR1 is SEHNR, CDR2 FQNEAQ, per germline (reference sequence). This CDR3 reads CASSLGGGVQPQHF. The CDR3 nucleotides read TGTGCCAGCAGCTTAGGGGGAGGGGTCCAGCCCCAGCATTTT. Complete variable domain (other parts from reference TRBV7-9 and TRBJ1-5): DTGVSQNPRHKITKRGQNVTFRCDPISEHNRLYWYRQTLGQGPEFLTYFQNEAQLEKSRLLSDRFSAERPKGSFSTLEIQRTEQGDSAMYLCASSLGGGVQPQHFGDGTRLSIL.

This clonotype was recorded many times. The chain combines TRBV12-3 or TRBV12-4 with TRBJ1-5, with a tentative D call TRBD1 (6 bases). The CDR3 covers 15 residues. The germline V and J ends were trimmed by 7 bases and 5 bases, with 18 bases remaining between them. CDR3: CASTLWGPQYQPQHF. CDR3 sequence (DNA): TGTGCCAGCACCTTATGGGGGCCCCAGTATCAGCCCCAGCATTTT.

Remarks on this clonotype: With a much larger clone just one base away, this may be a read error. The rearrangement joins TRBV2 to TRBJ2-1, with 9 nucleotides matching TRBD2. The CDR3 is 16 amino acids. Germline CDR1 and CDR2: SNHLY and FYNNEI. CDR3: CASNPGLAGTYSEQFF. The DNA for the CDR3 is TGTGCCAGCAACCCCGGGCTAGCGGGAACCTACAGTGAGCAGTTCTTC.

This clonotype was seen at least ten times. The CDR3 bases are TGTGCCACCACGGAGGACAGCCAACTCTATGGCTACACCTTC. Translating gives CATTEDSQLYGYTF. V and J are TRBV10-3 and TRBJ1-2, with a weak D call TRBD1 (6 bases). V shed 10 bases and J shed 4 bases, with 19 bases lying between them. Germline CDR1 and CDR2: ENHRY and SYGVKD. CDR3 length equals 14 residues.

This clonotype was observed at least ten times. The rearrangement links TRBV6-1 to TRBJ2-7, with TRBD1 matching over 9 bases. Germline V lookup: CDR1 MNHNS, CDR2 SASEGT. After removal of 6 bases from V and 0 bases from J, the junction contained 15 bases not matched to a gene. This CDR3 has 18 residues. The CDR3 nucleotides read TGTGCCAGCAGAACCCGGGTCGCAGCGGGACAGGGCTCCTACGAGCAGTACGTC. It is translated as CASRTRVAAGQGSYEQYV.

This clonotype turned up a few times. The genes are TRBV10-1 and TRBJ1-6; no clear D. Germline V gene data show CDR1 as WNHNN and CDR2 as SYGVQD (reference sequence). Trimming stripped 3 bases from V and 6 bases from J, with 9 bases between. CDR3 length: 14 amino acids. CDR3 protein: CASSDWSANSPLHF. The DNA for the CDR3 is TGCGCCAGCAGTGATTGGTCAGCTAATTCACCCCTCCACTTT.

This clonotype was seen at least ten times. CDR3 sequence reads: CASSSIYEQYF. The CDR3 DNA follows: TGTGCCAGCAGCTCAATCTACGAGCAGTACTTC. This rearrangement joins TRBV7-9 to TRBJ2-7, with D hard to call. The CDR3 sequence is 11 residues long. Trimming took 4 bases from V and 3 from J, leaving 4 bases between them. Germline CDR1 reads SEHNR; CDR2 reads FQNEAQ (reference sequence).

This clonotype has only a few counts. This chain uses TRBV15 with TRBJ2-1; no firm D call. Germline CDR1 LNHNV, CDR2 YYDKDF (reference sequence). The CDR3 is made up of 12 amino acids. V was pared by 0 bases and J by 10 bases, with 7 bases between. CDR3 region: CATSRDRVEQFF. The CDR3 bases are TGTGCCACCAGCAGAGATCGAGTCGAGCAGTTCTTC.

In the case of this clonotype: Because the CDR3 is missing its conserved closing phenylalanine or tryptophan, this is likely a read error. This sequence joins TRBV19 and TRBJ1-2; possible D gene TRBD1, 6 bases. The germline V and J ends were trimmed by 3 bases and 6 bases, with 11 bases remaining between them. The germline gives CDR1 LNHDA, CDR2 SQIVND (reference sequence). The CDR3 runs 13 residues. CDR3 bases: TGTGCCAGTAGTATGACAGGCGAGAATGGCTACACCATC. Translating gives CASSMTGENGYTI.

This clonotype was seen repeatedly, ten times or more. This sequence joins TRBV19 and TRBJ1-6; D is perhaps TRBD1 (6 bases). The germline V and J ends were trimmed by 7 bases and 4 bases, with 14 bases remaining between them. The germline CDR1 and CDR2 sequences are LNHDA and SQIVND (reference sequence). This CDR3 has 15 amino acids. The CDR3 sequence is CASKPGHQYNSPLHF. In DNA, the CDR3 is TGTGCCAGTAAACCGGGACACCAATATAATTCACCCCTCCACTTT. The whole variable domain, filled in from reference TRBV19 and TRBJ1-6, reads DGGITQSPKYLFRKEGQNVTLSCEQNLNHDAMYWYRQDPGQGLRLIYYSQIVNDFQKGDIAEGYSVSREKKESFPLTVTSAQKNPTAFYLCASKPGHQYNSPLHFGNGTRLTVT.

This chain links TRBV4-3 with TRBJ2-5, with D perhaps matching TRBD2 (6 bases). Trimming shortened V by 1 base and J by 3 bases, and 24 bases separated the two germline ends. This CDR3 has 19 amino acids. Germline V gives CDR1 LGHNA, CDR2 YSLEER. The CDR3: CASSQGRLAGSSAKETQYF. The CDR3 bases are TGCGCCAGCAGCCAAGGTCGACTCGCCGGGAGTAGCGCAAAAGAGACCCAGTACTTC.

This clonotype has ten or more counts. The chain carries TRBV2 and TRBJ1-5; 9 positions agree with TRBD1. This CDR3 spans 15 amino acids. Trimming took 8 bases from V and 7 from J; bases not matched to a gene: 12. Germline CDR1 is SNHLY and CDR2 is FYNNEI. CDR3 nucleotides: TGTGCCAGCGCCCCTGGACAGGGGAGGACGCAGCCCCAGCATTTT. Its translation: CASAPGQGRTQPQHF.

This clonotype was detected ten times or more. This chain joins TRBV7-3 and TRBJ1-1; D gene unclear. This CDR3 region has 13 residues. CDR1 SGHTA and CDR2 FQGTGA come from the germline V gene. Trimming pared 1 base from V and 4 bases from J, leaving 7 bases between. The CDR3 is CASSLMEGTEAFF. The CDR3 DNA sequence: TGTGCCAGCAGCTTAATGGAGGGCACTGAAGCTTTCTTT.

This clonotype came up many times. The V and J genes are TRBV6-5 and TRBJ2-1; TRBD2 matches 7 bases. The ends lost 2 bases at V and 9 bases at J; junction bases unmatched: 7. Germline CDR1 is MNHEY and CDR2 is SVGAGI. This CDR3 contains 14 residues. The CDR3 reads CASSYGGGPSEQFF. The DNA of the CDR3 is TGTGCCAGCAGTTACGGGGGAGGGCCAAGTGAGCAGTTCTTC.

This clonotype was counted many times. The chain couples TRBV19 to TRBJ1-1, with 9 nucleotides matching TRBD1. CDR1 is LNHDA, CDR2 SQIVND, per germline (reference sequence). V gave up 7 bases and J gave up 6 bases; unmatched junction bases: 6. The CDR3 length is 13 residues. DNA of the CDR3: TGTGCCAGTAAGGACAGGGGTGGTCCTGAAGCTTTCTTT. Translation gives CASKDRGGPEAFF.

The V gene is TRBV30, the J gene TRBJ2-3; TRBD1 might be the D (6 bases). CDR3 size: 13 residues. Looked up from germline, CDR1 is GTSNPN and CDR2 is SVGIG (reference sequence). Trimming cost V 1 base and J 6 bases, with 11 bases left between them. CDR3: CAWSGGTIDTQYF. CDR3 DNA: TGTGCCTGGAGTGGGGGGACAATTGATACGCAGTATTTT.

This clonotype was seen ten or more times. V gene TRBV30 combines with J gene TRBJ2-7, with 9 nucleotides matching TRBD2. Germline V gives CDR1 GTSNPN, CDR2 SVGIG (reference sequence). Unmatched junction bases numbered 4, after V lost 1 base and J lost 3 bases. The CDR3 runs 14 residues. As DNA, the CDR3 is TGTGCCTGGAGTGGGGGACTAGCTTTCTACGAGCAGTACTTC. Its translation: CAWSGGLAFYEQYF.

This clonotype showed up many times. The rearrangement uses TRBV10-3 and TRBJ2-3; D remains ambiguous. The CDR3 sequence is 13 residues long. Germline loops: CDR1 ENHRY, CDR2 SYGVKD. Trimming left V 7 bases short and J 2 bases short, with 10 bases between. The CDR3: CAIKDGPTDTQYF. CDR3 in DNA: TGTGCCATCAAGGACGGCCCCACAGATACGCAGTATTTT.

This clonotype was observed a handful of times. The CDR3 DNA follows: TGTGCCAGCAGCCAAGATCGTAGCGGGAGATTCAATGAGCAGTTCTTC. Translation gives CASSQDRSGRFNEQFF. The chain employs TRBV3-1 and TRBJ2-1, with TRBD2 matching over 9 bases. The CDR3 is 16 residues long. The trim removed 0 bases at V and 6 bases at J, leaving 6 bases unmatched. Per the germline V gene, CDR1 is LGHDT and CDR2 is YNNKEL (reference sequence).

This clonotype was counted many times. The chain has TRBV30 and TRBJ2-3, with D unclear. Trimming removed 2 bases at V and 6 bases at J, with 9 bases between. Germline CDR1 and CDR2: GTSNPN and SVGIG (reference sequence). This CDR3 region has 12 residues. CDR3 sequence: CAWSFLGDTQYF. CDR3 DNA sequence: TGTGCCTGGAGTTTCTTAGGTGATACGCAGTATTTT. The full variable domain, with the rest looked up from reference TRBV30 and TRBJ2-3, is SQTIHQWPATLVQPVGSPLSLECTVEGTSNPNLYWYRQAAGRGLQLLFYSVGIGQISSEVPQNLSASRPQDRQFILSSKKLLLSDSGFYLCAWSFLGDTQYFGPGTRLTVL.

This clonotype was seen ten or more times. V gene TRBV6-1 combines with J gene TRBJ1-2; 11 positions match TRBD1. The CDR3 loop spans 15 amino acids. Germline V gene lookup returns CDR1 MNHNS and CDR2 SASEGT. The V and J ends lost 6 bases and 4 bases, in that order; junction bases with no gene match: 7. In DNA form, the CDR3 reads TGTGCCAGCAGGAGGACAGGGGGCGATAGCTATGGCTACACCTTC. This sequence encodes CASRRTGGDSYGYTF.

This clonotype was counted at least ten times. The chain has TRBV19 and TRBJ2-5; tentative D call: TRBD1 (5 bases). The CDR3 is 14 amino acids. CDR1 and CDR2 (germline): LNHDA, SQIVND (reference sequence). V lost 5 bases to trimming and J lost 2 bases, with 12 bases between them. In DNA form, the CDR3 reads TGTGCCAGTAGTTGGGGCAGGAAACAAGAGACCCAGTACTTC. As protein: CASSWGRKQETQYF.

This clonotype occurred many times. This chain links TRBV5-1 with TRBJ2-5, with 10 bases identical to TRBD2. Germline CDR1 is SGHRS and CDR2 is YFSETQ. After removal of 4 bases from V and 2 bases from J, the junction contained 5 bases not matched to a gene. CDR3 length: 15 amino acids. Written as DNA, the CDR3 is TGCGCCAGCAGCCTTGGACTAGCGGCACAAGAGACCCAGTACTTC. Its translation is CASSLGLAAQETQYF.